This T cell receptor beta chain stems from a study of ipilimumab plus nivolumab after autologous stem cell transplantation. Study-wide points: The authors say TCR, Treg and microbiome findings warrant further study.

Trimming took off 2 bases at V and 1 base at J, with 8 bases between the two ends. The CDR3 consists of 14 residues. From germline, CDR1 is SGHTA and CDR2 FQGTGA. The protocol was immunoSEQ multiplex PCR, while the TCRdb copy is restricted to in-frame clones and leaves out a portion. The sample holds 15,000 to 20,000 clones, roughly 84% seen once. This clone was detected only once. As yet, its antigen is unknown. The receptor was isolated from a male donor with diffuse large B-cell lymphoma. The sequencing here drew on PBMCs, taken in a trial of ipilimumab plus nivolumab as post-transplant consolidation. This chain joins TRBV7-3 and TRBJ1-1; no clear D gene. CDR3 amino acids: CASSLDGSNTEAFF. CDR3 bases: TGTGCCAGCAGCTTAGACGGGTCGAACACTGAAGCTTTCTTT.